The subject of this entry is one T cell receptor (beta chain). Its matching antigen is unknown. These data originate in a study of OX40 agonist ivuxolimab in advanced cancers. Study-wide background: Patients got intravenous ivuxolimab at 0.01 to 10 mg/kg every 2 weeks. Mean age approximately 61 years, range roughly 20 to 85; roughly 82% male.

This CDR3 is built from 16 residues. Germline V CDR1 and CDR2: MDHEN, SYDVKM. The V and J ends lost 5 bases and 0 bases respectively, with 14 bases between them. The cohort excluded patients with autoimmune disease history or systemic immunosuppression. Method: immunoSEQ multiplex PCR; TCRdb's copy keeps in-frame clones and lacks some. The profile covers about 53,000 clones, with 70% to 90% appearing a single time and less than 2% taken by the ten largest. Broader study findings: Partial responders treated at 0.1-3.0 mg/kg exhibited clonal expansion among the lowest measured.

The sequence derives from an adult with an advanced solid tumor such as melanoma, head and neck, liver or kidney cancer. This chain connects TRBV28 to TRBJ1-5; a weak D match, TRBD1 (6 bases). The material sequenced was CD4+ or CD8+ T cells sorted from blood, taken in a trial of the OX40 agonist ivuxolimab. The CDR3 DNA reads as TGTGCCAGCAGTGAGGCGACAGGAGCTAGCAATCAGCCCCAGCATTTT. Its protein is CASSEATGASNQPQHF.